This T cell receptor beta chain was sequenced in a study of T cell repertoires in cytomegalovirus infection. Study information: Indications of both CMV infection and matching HLA type were provided by public TCR beta signatures.

Germline V gene lookup returns CDR1 MNHEY and CDR2 SVGAGI. The CDR3 covers 15 residues. V was clipped by 2 bases and J by 9 bases, with 17 bases between them. TCRdb reprocessed the reads via MiXCR and lists one record per CDR3 protein. There are approximately 1,000,000 distinct CDR3 sequences in the sample; roughly 30% occur only once, and around an eighth lies in the top ten. As to this clonotype: Its antigen is not identified.

Whole-study results and caveats: In two of eight donors, the top clonotype was HLA-C-restricted CMV-specific.

This chain connects TRBV6-5 to TRBJ2-1; perhaps D is TRBD1 or TRBD2 (6 bases each). The starting material was cultured CD8+ T cells from PBMCs, obtained from culture after CMV antigen stimulation. The TCR comes from a human donor in good health (CMV status not recorded). Some clones in this sample may be carry-over from other donors' samples. As DNA, the CDR3 is TGTGCCAGCAGTTACGGGTCCTACGGGGGCAGTGAGCAGTTCTTC. It encodes CASSYGSYGGSEQFF.